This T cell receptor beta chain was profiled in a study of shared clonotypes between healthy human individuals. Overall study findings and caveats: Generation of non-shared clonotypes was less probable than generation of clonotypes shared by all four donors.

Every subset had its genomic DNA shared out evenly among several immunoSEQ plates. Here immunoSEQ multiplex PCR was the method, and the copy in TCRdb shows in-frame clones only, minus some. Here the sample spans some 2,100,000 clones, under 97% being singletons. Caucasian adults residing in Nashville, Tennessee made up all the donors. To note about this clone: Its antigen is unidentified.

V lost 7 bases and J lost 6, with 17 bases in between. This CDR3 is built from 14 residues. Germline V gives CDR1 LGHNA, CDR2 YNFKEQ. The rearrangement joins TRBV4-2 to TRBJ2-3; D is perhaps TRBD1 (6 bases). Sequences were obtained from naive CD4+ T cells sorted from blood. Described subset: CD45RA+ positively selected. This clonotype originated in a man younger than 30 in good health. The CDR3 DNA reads TGTGCCAGCACCCGGGCAGGGGTGGGGGATACGCAGTATTTT. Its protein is CASTRAGVGDTQYF.